Listed below are T cell receptor beta chains from one sample, sequenced in a study of T cell responses to AZD1222 COVID-19 vaccine. Method: immunoSEQ multiplex PCR; TCRdb's copy keeps in-frame clones and lacks some. This sample has approximately 190,000 clones; 94% occur once, and the top ten carry 9.2%. This specimen consisted of peripheral blood, obtained on day 0 of AZD1222 vaccination. The receptors here all came from an adult in good health. CDR3s leave out the opening cysteine and the closing phenylalanine or tryptophan. Each record gives: V gene, J gene, CDR3 protein.

TRBV7-2	TRBJ1-6	ASSLQGAGNSPLH
TRBV28	TRBJ2-7	ASSFLGRGRVEQY
TRBV5-6	TRBJ1-1	ASSWGYRNTEAF
TRBV18	TRBJ2-7	ASSPGQGTSVQY
TRBV5-5	TRBJ2-7	ASSLDILYEQY
TRBV15	TRBJ2-2	ATSSLKAGDTGELF
TRBV5-6	TRBJ2-2	ASRPRTRNTGELF
TRBV19	TRBJ1-2	ASSILPGQGSLGYT
TRBV19	TRBJ1-2	ASKKDRQGGYT
TRBV5-6	TRBJ2-2	ASRAPLNTGELF
TRBV28	TRBJ2-5	ASRPLRRRGETQY
TRBV2	TRBJ2-3	ASKGAGTADTQY
TRBV5-1	TRBJ2-3	ASSKLAGGQQDTQY
TRBV28	TRBJ2-7	ASSSYKGGEQY
TRBV6-2/TRBV6-3	TRBJ2-1	ASSYFGGGEF
TRBV30	TRBJ2-4	AWRGGSGIQY
TRBV6-6	TRBJ1-4	ASSYSEGTNEKLF
TRBV4-3	TRBJ2-7	ASSQAAAGATYEQY
TRBV23-1	TRBJ2-7	ASSQLSWGLSYEQY
TRBV19	TRBJ2-7	ASSAGASYEQY
TRBV4-2	TRBJ1-2	ASSHDYGYT
TRBV7-2	TRBJ2-7	ASSLGPGTSYEQY
TRBV7-9	TRBJ2-7	ASSYSGTPYEQY
TRBV18	TRBJ2-1	ASSPRTGRNEQF
TRBV6-2/TRBV6-3	TRBJ2-7	ASSIPRLAGGTYEQY
TRBV6-2/TRBV6-3	TRBJ1-1	ASSARLVYTEAF
TRBV7-9	TRBJ2-1	ASSPVTQGPNEQF
TRBV7-2	TRBJ1-2	ASSSLWEGIGYGYT
TRBV11-1	TRBJ2-7	ASSLRLSYEQY
TRBV10-1	TRBJ1-5	ASRQIGNQPQH
TRBV4-1	TRBJ2-7	ASSQVGGRTPYEQY
TRBV11-2	TRBJ2-7	ASSIRDGGVYEQY
TRBV27	TRBJ2-2	ASSHQPGLPVTGELF
TRBV12-1	TRBJ1-5	ASSHSLSGEQPQH
TRBV19	TRBJ2-2	ASSPTGNNIAGELF
TRBV29-1	TRBJ1-5	SVGTGLNQPQH
TRBV5-1	TRBJ1-1	ASSPGGGTEAF
TRBV5-8	TRBJ2-7	ASSLGGGSYEQY
TRBV13	TRBJ2-1	ASRISSYNEQF
TRBV6-4	TRBJ2-1	ASSGGEGGNEQF
TRBV5-1	TRBJ1-2	ASSFDGNYGYT
TRBV10-1	TRBJ2-3	ASSESLAASTDTQY
TRBV28	TRBJ2-1	ASSPSRGQGWNEQF
TRBV6-6	TRBJ2-5	ASRETGTVYSQY
TRBV27	TRBJ2-1	ASRLGTRIFDEQF
TRBV9	TRBJ2-7	ASGEIYEQY